The TCR beta chain described here comes from a study of shared clonotypes between healthy human individuals. Across the study: CD4 naive and CD4 memory each took three plates per donor, while CD8 naive took two and CD8 memory one.

Terminally differentiated effector memory CD45RA+ cells were excluded from the naive CD8 cells, which were CD45RO-negative and positively selected for CCR7. Healthy HIV-negative adults without recent acute infections or vaccinations served as donors. For this clone: In the same sample, other DNA sequences code for this CDR3.

Genomic DNA of each subset was evenly split across several immunoSEQ plates. Per the authors' pipeline: Sequence data from immunoSEQ were junction-only and lacked quality scores; consequently, filtering differed. TCRdb's copy holds only in-frame clones and misses some; the assay was immunoSEQ multiplex PCR. V and J calls and clone size are copied from that table; D and trimming were computed from the DNA. The sample lists around 1,900,000 clones; over 85% were seen once. Germline CDR1 is MGHRA and CDR2 is YSYEKL. The CDR3 contains 12 residues. Trimming pared 4 bases from V and 7 bases from J, leaving 8 bases between.

The chain carries TRBV4-1 and TRBJ2-1; D unresolved. The sequenced sample consisted of naive CD8+ T cells from PBMCs. This receptor was obtained from a young man in good health. Some clones in this sample may be carry-over from other donors' samples. The CDR3 bases are TGCGCCAGCAGCCCAACTGGGAATGAGCAGTTCTTC. Translated: CASSPTGNEQFF.